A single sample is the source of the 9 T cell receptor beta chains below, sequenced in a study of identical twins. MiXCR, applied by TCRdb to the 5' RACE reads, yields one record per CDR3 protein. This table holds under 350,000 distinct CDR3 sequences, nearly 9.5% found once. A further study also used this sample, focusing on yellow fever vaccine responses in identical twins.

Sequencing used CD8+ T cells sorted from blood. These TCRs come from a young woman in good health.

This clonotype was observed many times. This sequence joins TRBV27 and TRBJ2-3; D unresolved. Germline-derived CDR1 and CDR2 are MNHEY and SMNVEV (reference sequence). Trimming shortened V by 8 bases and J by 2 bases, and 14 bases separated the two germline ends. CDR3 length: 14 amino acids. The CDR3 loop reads CASAPAVPTDTQYF. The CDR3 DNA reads TGTGCCAGCGCTCCGGCGGTACCCACAGATACGCAGTATTTT.

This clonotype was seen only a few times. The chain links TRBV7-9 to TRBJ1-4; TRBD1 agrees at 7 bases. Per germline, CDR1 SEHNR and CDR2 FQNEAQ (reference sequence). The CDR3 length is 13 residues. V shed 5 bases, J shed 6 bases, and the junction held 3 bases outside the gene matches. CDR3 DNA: TGTGCCAGCAGCACCGGGACAGATGAAAAACTGTTTTTT. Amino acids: CASSTGTDEKLFF.

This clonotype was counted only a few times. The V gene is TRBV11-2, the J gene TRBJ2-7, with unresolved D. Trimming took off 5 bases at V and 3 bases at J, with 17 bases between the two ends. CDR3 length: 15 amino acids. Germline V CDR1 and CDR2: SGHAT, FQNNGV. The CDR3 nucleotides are TGTGCCAGCAGCCCAGTCGGCCAGCATAGCTACGAGCAGTACTTC. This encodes CASSPVGQHSYEQYF.

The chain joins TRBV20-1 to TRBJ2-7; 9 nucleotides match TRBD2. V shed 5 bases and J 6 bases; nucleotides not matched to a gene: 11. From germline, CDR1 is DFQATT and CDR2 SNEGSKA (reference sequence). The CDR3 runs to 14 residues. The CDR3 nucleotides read TGCAGTGCTCCTTTGACTAGCGGCAAGGTCGAGCAGTACTTC. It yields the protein CSAPLTSGKVEQYF.

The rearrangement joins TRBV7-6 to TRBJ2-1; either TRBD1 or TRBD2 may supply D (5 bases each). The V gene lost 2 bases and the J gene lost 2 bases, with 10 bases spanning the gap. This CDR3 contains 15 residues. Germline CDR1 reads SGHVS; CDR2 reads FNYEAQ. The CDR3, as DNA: TGTGCCAGCAGCTTAAGGGGAGAGACCTACAATGAGCAGTTCTTC. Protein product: CASSLRGETYNEQFF.

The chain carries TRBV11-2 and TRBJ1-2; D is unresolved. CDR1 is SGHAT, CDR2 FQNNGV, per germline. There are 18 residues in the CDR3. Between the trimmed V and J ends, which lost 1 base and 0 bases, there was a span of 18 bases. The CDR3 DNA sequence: TGTGCCAGCAGCTTAGGAGGCGCGAGGGCTTATTCTAACTATGGCTACACCTTC. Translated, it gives CASSLGGARAYSNYGYTF.

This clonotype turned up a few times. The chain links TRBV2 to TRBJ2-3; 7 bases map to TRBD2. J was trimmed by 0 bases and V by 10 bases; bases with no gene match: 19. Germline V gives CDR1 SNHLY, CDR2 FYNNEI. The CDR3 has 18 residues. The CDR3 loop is CATNPEIAGVTSTDTQYF. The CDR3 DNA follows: TGTGCCACAAACCCGGAGATAGCGGGTGTGACTAGCACAGATACGCAGTATTTT.

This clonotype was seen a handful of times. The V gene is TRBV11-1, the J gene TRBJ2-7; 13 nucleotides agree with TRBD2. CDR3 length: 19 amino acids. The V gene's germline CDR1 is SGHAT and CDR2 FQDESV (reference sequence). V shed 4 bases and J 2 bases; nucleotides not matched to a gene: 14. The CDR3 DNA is TGTGCCAGCAGCTCAACTAGGACTAGCGGGAGAGTAACCCCCTACGAGCAGTACTTC. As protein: CASSSTRTSGRVTPYEQYF.

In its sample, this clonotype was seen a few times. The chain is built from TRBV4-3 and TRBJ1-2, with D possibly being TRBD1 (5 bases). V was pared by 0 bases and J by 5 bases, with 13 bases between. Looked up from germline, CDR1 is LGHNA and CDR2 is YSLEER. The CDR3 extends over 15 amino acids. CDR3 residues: CASSQDLGGNYGYTF. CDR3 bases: TGCGCCAGCAGCCAAGATTTGGGGGGAAATTATGGCTACACCTTC.